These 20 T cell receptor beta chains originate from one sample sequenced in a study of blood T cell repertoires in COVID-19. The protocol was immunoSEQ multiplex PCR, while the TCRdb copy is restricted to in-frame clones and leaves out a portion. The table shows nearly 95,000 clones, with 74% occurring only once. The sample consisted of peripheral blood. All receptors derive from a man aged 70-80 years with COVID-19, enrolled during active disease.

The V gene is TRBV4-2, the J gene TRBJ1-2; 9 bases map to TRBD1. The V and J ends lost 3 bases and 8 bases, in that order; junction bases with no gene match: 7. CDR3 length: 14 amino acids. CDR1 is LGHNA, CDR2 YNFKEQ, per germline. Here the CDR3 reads CASSQDRGSNGYTF. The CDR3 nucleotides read TGTGCCAGCAGCCAGGACAGGGGCAGTAACGGCTACACCTTC.

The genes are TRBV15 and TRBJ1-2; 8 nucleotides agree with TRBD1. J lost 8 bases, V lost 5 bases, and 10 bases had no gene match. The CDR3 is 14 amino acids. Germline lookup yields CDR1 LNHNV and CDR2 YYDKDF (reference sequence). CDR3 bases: TGTGCCACCAGCGGACAAGGACAGGGCGGCGGCTACACCTTC. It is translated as CATSGQGQGGGYTF. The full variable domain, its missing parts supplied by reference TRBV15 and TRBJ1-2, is DAMVIQNPRYQVTQFGKPVTLSCSQTLNHNVMYWYQQKSSQAPKLLFHYYDKDFNNEADTPDNFQSRRPNTSFCFLDIRSPGLGDTAMYLCATSGQGQGGGYTFGSGTRLTVV.

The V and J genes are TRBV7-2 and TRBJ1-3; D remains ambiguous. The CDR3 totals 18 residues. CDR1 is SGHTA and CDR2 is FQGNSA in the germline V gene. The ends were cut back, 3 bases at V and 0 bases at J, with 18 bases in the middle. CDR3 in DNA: TGTGCCAGCAGCTTGACTCTCACACGCCGTAGCTCTGGAAACACCATATATTTT. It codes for CASSLTLTRRSSGNTIYF.

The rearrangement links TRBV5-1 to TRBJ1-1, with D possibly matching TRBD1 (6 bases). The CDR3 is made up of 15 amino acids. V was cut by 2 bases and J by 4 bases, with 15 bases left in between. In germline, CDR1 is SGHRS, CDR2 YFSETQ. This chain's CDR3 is CASSLIGQIGTEAFF. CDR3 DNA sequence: TGCGCCAGCAGCTTAATAGGACAGATCGGCACTGAAGCTTTCTTT. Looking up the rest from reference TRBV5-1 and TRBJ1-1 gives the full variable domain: KAGVTQTPRYLIKTRGQQVTLSCSPISGHRSVSWYQQTPGQGLQFLFEYFSETQRNKGNFPGRFSGRQFSNSRSEMNVSTLELGDSALYLCASSLIGQIGTEAFFGQGTRLTVV.

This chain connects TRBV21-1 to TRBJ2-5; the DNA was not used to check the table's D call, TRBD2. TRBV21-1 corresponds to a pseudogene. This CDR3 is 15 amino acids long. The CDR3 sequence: CASSKLRGPRETQYF. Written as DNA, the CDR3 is TGTGCCAGCAGCAAACTTCGAGGGCCTAGGGAGACCCAGTACTTC.

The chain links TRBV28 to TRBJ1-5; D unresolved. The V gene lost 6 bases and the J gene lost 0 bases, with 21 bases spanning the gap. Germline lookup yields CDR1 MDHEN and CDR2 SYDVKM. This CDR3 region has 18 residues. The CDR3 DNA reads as TGTGCCAGCAGCCCCGTGCGGGGTGTGGGTTATAGCAATCAGCCCCAGCATTTT. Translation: CASSPVRGVGYSNQPQHF.

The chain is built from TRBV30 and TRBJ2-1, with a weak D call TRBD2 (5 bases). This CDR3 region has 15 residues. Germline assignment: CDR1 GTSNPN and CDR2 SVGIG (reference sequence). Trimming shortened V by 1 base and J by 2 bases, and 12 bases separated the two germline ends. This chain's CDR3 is CAWSAFGVPYNEQFF. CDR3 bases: TGTGCCTGGAGTGCATTCGGGGTACCCTACAATGAGCAGTTCTTC.

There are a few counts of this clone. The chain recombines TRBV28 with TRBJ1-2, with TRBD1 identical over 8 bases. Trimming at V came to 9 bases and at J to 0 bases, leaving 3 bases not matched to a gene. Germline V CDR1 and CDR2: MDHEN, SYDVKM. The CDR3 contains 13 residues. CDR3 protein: CASLQGANYGYTF. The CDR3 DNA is TGTGCCAGTCTACAGGGGGCTAACTATGGCTACACCTTC.

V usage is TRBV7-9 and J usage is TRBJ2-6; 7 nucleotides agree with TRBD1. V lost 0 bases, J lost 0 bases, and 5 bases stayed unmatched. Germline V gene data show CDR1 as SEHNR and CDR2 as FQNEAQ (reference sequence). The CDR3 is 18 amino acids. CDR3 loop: CASSLAQGSSSGANVLTF. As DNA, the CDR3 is TGTGCCAGCAGCTTAGCACAGGGGTCTTCCTCTGGGGCCAACGTCCTGACTTTC.

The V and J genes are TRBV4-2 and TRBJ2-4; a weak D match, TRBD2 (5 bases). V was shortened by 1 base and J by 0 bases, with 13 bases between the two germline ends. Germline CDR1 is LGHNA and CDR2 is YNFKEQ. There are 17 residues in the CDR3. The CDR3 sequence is CASSQVGGRLAKNIQYF. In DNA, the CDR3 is TGTGCCAGCAGCCAAGTCGGCGGGCGACTAGCCAAAAACATTCAGTACTTC.

CDR3 in DNA: TGTGCCATCACCTCAGGGGGCGATTTCTATGGCTACACCTTC. It encodes CAITSGGDFYGYTF. The rearrangement joins TRBV10-3 to TRBJ1-2; 8 positions agree with TRBD1. V lost 7 bases and J lost 4; bases outside the gene matches: 8. The length of the CDR3 is 14 residues. Germline-derived CDR1 and CDR2 are ENHRY and SYGVKD.

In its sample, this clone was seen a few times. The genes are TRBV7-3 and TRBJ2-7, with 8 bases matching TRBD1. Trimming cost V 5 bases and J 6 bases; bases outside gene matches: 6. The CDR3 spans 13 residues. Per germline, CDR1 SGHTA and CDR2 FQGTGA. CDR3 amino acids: CASSPSGGSEQYF. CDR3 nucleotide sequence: TGTGCCAGCAGCCCGTCAGGGGGCAGCGAGCAGTACTTC. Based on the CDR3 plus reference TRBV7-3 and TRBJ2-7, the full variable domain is GAGVSQTPSNKVTEKGKYVELRCDPISGHTALYWYRQSLGQGPEFLIYFQGTGAADDSGLPNDRFFAVRPEGSVSTLKIQRTERGDSAVYLCASSPSGGSEQYFGPGTRLTVT.

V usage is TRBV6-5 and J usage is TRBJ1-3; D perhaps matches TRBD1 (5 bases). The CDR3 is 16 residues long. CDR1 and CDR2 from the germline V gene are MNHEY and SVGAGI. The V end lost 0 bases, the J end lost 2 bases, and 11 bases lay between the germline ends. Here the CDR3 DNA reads TGTGCCAGCAGTTACTCTTGGACAATCGCTGGAAACACCATATATTTT. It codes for CASSYSWTIAGNTIYF.

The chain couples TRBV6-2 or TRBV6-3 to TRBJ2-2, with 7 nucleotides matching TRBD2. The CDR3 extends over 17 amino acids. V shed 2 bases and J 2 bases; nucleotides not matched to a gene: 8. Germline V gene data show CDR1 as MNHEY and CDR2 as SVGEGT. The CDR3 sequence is CASSYPSGGSNTGELFF. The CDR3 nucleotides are TGTGCCAGCAGTTACCCCTCTGGCGGGAGTAACACCGGGGAGCTGTTTTTT.

CDR3 sequence reads: CARSPPGQGGNQPQHF. CDR3 DNA sequence: TGTGCCAGAAGCCCCCCGGGACAGGGAGGCAATCAGCCCCAGCATTTT. V is TRBV5-3 and J is TRBJ1-5; TRBD1 matches at 9 bases. TRBV5-3 is classed as an ORF, of uncertain function. V lost 4 bases to trimming and J lost 2 bases; unmatched junction nucleotides: 7. The CDR3 spans 16 residues.

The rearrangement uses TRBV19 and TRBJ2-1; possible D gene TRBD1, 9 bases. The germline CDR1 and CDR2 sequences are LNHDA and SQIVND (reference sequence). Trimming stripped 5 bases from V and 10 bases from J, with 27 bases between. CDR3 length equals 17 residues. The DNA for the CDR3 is TGTGCCAGTAGTTTTAGCGGGACAGGGTTCTCAGGGAGGGAGCAGTTCTTC. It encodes CASSFSGTGFSGREQFF. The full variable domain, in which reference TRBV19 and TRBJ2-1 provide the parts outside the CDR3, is DGGITQSPKYLFRKEGQNVTLSCEQNLNHDAMYWYRQDPGQGLRLIYYSQIVNDFQKGDIAEGYSVSREKKESFPLTVTSAQKNPTAFYLCASSFSGTGFSGREQFFGPGTRLTVL.

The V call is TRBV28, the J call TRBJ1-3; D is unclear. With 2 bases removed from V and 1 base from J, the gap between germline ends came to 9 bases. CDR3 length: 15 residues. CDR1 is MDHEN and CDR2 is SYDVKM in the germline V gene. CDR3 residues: CASSLGWASGNTIYF. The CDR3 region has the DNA TGTGCCAGCAGTTTAGGGTGGGCGTCTGGAAACACCATATATTTT.

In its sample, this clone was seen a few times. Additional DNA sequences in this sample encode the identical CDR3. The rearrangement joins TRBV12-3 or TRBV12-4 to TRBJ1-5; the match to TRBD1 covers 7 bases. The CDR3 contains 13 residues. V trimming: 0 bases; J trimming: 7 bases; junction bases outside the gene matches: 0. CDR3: CASSLAGGQPQHF. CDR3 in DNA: TGTGCCAGCAGTTTAGCAGGGGGCCAGCCCCAGCATTTT.

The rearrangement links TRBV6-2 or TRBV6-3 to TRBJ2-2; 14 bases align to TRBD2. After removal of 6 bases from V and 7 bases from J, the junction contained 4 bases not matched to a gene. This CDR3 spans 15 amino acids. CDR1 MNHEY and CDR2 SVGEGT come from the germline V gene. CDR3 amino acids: CASSATSGRVGELFF. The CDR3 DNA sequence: TGTGCCAGCAGCGCGACTAGCGGGAGGGTCGGGGAGCTGTTTTTT.

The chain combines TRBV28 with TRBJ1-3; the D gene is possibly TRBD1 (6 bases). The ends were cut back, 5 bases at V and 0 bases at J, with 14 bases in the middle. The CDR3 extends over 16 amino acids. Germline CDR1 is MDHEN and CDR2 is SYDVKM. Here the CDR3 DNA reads TGTGCCAGCAGTCCAGGACAGCTAATCTCTGGAAACACCATATATTTT. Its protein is CASSPGQLISGNTIYF.